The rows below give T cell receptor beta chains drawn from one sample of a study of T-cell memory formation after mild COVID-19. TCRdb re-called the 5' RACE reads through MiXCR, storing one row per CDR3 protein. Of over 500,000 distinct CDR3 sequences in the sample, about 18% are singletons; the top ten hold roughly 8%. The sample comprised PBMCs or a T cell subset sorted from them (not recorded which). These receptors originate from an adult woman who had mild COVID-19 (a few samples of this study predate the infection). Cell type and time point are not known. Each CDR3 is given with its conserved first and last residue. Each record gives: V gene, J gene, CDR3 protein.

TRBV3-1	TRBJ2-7	CASSQELGSSYEQYF
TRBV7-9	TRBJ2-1	CASSREDSHYDNEQFF
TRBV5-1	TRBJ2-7	CASSFQEVSYEQYF
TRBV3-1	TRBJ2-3	CASSQAQGASDTQYF
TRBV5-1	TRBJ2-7	CASSFLTPDRGIYEQYF
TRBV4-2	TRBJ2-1	CASSQGGLETSNEQFF
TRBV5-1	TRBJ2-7	CASSQGGVREQYF
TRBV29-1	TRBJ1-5	CSVAQGQGQPQHF
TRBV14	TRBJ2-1	CASSYRDSLMGLNEQFF
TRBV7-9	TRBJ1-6	CASSLMNEISPNSPLHF